These 7 T cell receptor beta chains share one sample of origin, sequenced in a study of shared clonotypes between healthy human individuals. Repertoires were generated with immunoSEQ multiplex PCR, while TCRdb's copy carries only in-frame clones and drops some. The sample lists about 520,000 clones; more than 65% were seen once. Sequencing was carried out using PBMCs. The receptors here all came from a woman in her 40s in good health. Some clones in this sample may be carry-over from other donors' samples.

The chain employs TRBV18 and TRBJ2-7; the D gene is possibly TRBD1 (5 bases). The germline CDR1 and CDR2 sequences are KGHSH and LQKENI. The V and J ends lost 2 bases and 5 bases respectively, with 10 bases between them. This CDR3 is built from 13 residues. The CDR3 sequence: CASSPGAGNEQYF. In nucleotides, the CDR3 is TGTGCCAGCTCACCAGGAGCAGGGAACGAGCAGTACTTC.

CDR3 protein: CSGTGTGGSYEQYF. For the CDR3, the DNA is TGCAGCGGAACCGGGACAGGGGGCTCATACGAGCAGTACTTC. J is TRBJ2-7 and V is TRBV29-1; 12 bases map to TRBD1. This CDR3 spans 14 amino acids. Trimming cost V 7 bases and J 4 bases; bases outside gene matches: 8. Germline V gene lookup returns CDR1 SQVTM and CDR2 ANQGSEA.

Concerning this clone itself: Since a far larger clone is one base different, this is likely a read error. The genes are TRBV4-2 and TRBJ2-2; 10 bases map to TRBD2. J gave up 5 bases and V 0 bases, and 12 bases lay outside the gene matches. Germline V gives CDR1 LGHNA, CDR2 YNFKEQ. CDR3 length equals 19 residues. CDR3 bases: TGTGCCAGCAGCCAAGATAATCTAGCGGGAGAGGAACAAACCGGGGAGCTGTTTTTT. Translated, it gives CASSQDNLAGEEQTGELFF.

About this clone itself: Other DNA sequences in the sample encode the same CDR3. The chain's CDR3 is CASSSTGDTEAFF. As DNA, the CDR3 is TGTGCCAGTAGTTCGACAGGGGACACTGAAGCTTTCTTT. The rearrangement links TRBV19 to TRBJ1-1, with TRBD1 identical over 8 bases. V dropped 5 bases and J dropped 3; count of bases not matched to a gene: 2. Germline V gives CDR1 LNHDA, CDR2 SQIVND (reference sequence). This CDR3 has 13 residues.

V and J are TRBV28 and TRBJ1-4, with 9 nucleotides matching TRBD1. CDR3 size: 15 residues. The ends lost 5 bases at V and 5 bases at J; junction bases unmatched: 6. Germline V gene lookup returns CDR1 MDHEN and CDR2 SYDVKM. The CDR3 region is CASSLTGGGNEKLFF. The CDR3 nucleotides read TGTGCCAGCAGTCTCACAGGGGGCGGGAATGAAAAACTGTTTTTT.

The chain employs TRBV6-1 and TRBJ2-2; weak D call: TRBD2 (5 bases). This CDR3 spans 13 amino acids. Germline V gene data show CDR1 as MNHNS and CDR2 as SASEGT. The ends were cut back, 5 bases at V and 7 bases at J, with 11 bases in the middle. CDR3 residues: CASSPRGSGELFF. DNA for the CDR3: TGTGCCAGCAGTCCCCGGGGAAGCGGGGAGCTGTTTTTT.

Details on this clone: This may come from a read error, since a much larger clone is one base off. The rearrangement uses TRBV15 and TRBJ2-1, with TRBD2 matching over 10 bases. V trimming: 2 bases; J trimming: 8 bases; junction bases outside the gene matches: 12. The CDR3 loop spans 17 amino acids. CDR1 LNHNV and CDR2 YYDKDF come from the germline V gene (reference sequence). This chain's CDR3 is CATSRNRPSGRGDEQFF. CDR3 nucleotides: TGTGCCACCAGCAGAAATCGGCCTAGCGGGAGAGGGGATGAGCAGTTCTTC.